The 27 T cell receptor beta chains in this list originate from one sample, sequenced in a study of T cells in Graves' hyperthyroidism and ophthalmopathy. Researchers took RNA transcripts and amplified the TCR beta CDR3 regions from them. TCR CDR3 underwent first-round RT-PCR with the HTBI primer set. TCRdb passed the multiplex PCR reads through MiXCR, listing each CDR3 protein once. The sample consists of a few hundred thousand distinct CDR3 sequences, less than 20% of them appearing once. Sequenced sample: blood. The receptors derive from a woman younger than 45 with Graves' hyperthyroidism.

Ten or more counts support this clonotype. The chain links TRBV24-1 to TRBJ2-1; the D gene is possibly TRBD2 (6 bases). Trimming left V 3 bases short and J 5 bases short, with 10 bases between. Per germline, CDR1 KGHDR and CDR2 SFDVKD. The CDR3 runs to 14 residues. CDR3 bases: TGTGCCACCAGTGATCCGGGACTGAACAATGAGCAGTTCTTC. This gives the protein CATSDPGLNNEQFF.

This clonotype appeared many times. The V call is TRBV7-2, the J call TRBJ2-1; D is possibly TRBD2 (5 bases). The V gene lost 0 bases and the J gene lost 5 bases, with 5 bases spanning the gap. The CDR3 consists of 13 residues. Looked up from germline, CDR1 is SGHTA and CDR2 is FQGNSA. The CDR3 DNA reads as TGTGCCAGCAGCTTAGCGAGGGACAATGAGCAGTTCTTC. It is translated as CASSLARDNEQFF. The full variable domain, rest sourced from reference TRBV7-2 and TRBJ2-1, is GAGVSQSPSNKVTEKGKDVELRCDPISGHTALYWYRQSLGQGLEFLIYFQGNSAPDKSGLPSDRFSAERTGGSVSTLTIQRTQQEDSAVYLCASSLARDNEQFFGPGTRLTVL.

The sample holds many counts of this clonotype. The chain recombines TRBV7-3 with TRBJ2-1; TRBD2 matches at 8 bases. Germline V gene sequence: CDR1 SGHTA, CDR2 FQGTGA. The CDR3 contains 14 residues. The ends lost 3 bases at V and 8 bases at J; junction bases unmatched: 6. The CDR3 nucleotides read TGTGCCAGCAGCTTTTCGGGAGGGAAGGATGAGCAGTTCTTC. Protein product: CASSFSGGKDEQFF. Drawing the rest from reference TRBV7-3 and TRBJ2-1, the complete variable domain is GAGVSQTPSNKVTEKGKYVELRCDPISGHTALYWYRQSLGQGPEFLIYFQGTGAADDSGLPNDRFFAVRPEGSVSTLKIQRTERGDSAVYLCASSFSGGKDEQFFGPGTRLTVL.

The chain uses TRBV9 and TRBJ2-7; TRBD1 aligns across 7 bases. The germline V gene has CDR1 SGDLS and CDR2 YYNGEE. The ends lost 3 bases at V and 2 bases at J; junction bases unmatched: 5. This CDR3 spans 14 amino acids. In DNA, the CDR3 is TGTGCCAGCAGCGCTGGGACAGTAACCTACGAGCAGTACTTC. Amino acids: CASSAGTVTYEQYF.

The CDR3 nucleotides read TGTGCCAGCCTTACCGTAGCGGGAGGGTTTGAGACCCAGTACTTC. This sequence encodes CASLTVAGGFETQYF. The V and J genes are TRBV7-2 and TRBJ2-5; 11 bases match TRBD2. J gave up 5 bases and V 8 bases, and 10 bases lay outside the gene matches. Germline V gene sequence: CDR1 SGHTA, CDR2 FQGNSA. The CDR3 covers 15 residues.

This clonotype was recorded at least ten times. This chain joins TRBV27 and TRBJ2-1; 7 bases align to TRBD2. V lost 2 bases, J lost 4 bases, and 5 bases stayed unmatched. The CDR3 contains 15 residues. CDR1 is MNHEY and CDR2 is SMNVEV in the germline V gene (reference sequence). Here the CDR3 DNA reads TGTGCCAGCAGTTTAATAGCGGGCACGTACAATGAGCAGTTCTTC. Its translation is CASSLIAGTYNEQFF.

This clonotype was recorded many times. This sequence joins TRBV6-7 and TRBJ2-7; 10 bases are a match to TRBD2. TRBV6-7 is given ORF status, its function remaining uncertain. V was pared by 2 bases and J by 4 bases, with 14 bases of the junction left unmatched. The CDR3 has 18 residues. The CDR3 is CASSYGLAGAQKAYEQYF. CDR3 nucleotide sequence: TGTGCCAGCAGTTACGGGCTAGCGGGAGCTCAAAAGGCGTACGAGCAGTACTTC.

This clonotype was counted many times. The gene calls are TRBV12-3 or TRBV12-4 and TRBJ2-3; D is undetermined. The CDR3 is 13 amino acids. Trimming took 5 bases from V and 6 from J, leaving 12 bases between them. CDR3 amino acids: CASSHRDLDTQYF. DNA of the CDR3: TGTGCCAGCAGTCATAGGGATCTGGATACGCAGTATTTT.

This clonotype was found many times. J is TRBJ2-5 and V is TRBV7-6, with TRBD1 matching over 9 bases. CDR1 and CDR2 from the germline V gene are SGHVS and FNYEAQ. With V trimmed by 4 bases and J by 5 bases, 14 bases remained unmatched. The CDR3 runs to 17 residues. CDR3 nucleotides: TGTGCCAGCAGCTCCCATCCGGGACAGGGAAGAAAGGAGACCCAGTACTTC. This gives the protein CASSSHPGQGRKETQYF.

The table lists this clonotype with many counts. The chain has TRBV27 and TRBJ2-7; possible D gene TRBD1, 5 bases. The CDR3 extends over 14 amino acids. V lost 6 bases, J lost 0 bases, and 12 bases lay in between. Germline CDR1 MNHEY, CDR2 SMNVEV (reference sequence). In DNA form, the CDR3 reads TGTGCCAGCAGCAGACAGTACCACTCCTACGAGCAGTACTTC. Residues: CASSRQYHSYEQYF.

This clonotype has only a few counts. This chain uses TRBV9 with TRBJ1-2, with D hard to call. V lost 4 bases, J lost 7 bases, and 14 bases lay in between. CDR1 and CDR2 from the germline V gene are SGDLS and YYNGEE. The CDR3 covers 13 residues. The chain's CDR3 is CASSFPEGGGYTF. CDR3 sequence (DNA): TGTGCCAGCAGCTTTCCGGAGGGAGGTGGCTACACCTTC.

This clonotype turned up a few times. The chain employs TRBV11-2 and TRBJ2-7; D is perhaps TRBD1 (6 bases). The germline gives CDR1 SGHAT, CDR2 FQNNGV. Trimming took 7 bases from V and 4 from J, leaving 17 bases between them. The CDR3 runs to 14 residues. The CDR3 DNA reads as TGTGCCAGCAATTTACAGGGACCTTTGTACGAGCAGTACTTC. Residues: CASNLQGPLYEQYF.

This clonotype was picked up many times. The CDR3 is CSARGGLAVTDTQYF. CDR3 nucleotides: TGCAGTGCTAGAGGTGGACTAGCGGTGACAGATACGCAGTATTTT. The chain has TRBV20-1 and TRBJ2-3, with 10 nucleotides matching TRBD2. The length of the CDR3 is 15 residues. The J segment lost 3 bases and the V segment lost 1 base, leaving 4 bases of the junction unmatched. The V gene's germline CDR1 is DFQATT and CDR2 SNEGSKA (reference sequence).

This clonotype occurred many times. J is TRBJ1-2 and V is TRBV28; a possible D gene is TRBD1 (6 bases). CDR3 size: 13 residues. Germline-derived CDR1 and CDR2 are MDHEN and SYDVKM. V was trimmed by 3 bases and J by 4 bases, leaving 9 bases between them. The DNA for the CDR3 is TGTGCCAGCAGTTTGGGAGGGGGCTATGGCTACACCTTC. This codes for CASSLGGGYGYTF.

This clonotype was counted many times. V and J are TRBV28 and TRBJ2-7, with 9 nucleotides matching TRBD2. V shed 5 bases, J shed 1 base, and the junction held 15 bases outside the gene matches. The CDR3 is 18 amino acids. Germline V CDR1 and CDR2: MDHEN, SYDVKM. The CDR3 DNA sequence: TGTGCCAGCAGTCTCGTACGCATGCTAGCGGGAAGGTCCTACGAGCAGTACTTC. Translation: CASSLVRMLAGRSYEQYF.

This clonotype was observed a few times. The chain couples TRBV7-8 to TRBJ1-2; 7 positions match TRBD1. V dropped 5 bases and J dropped 3; count of bases not matched to a gene: 6. Germline V gene sequence: CDR1 SGHVS, CDR2 FQNEAQ. The CDR3 totals 14 residues. CDR3 coding DNA: TGTGCCAGCAGCGTCGACAGGGATGACTATGGCTACACCTTC. Amino acids: CASSVDRDDYGYTF.

This clonotype was seen ten or more times. The chain combines TRBV6-2 or TRBV6-3 with TRBJ2-1; D ambiguous. Germline loops: CDR1 MNHEY, CDR2 SVGEGT. The V end was cut by 10 bases, the J end by 6 bases, with 10 bases between. The CDR3 spans 11 residues. The CDR3 sequence: CAIAAFNEQFF. The CDR3 DNA follows: TGTGCCATCGCCGCATTCAATGAGCAGTTCTTC.

A word on this clonotype: One end of the junction fails to match germline, which may point to a read error. The chain carries TRBV6-5 and TRBJ2-7; D unclear. CDR3 size: 15 residues. Looked up from germline, CDR1 is MNHEY and CDR2 is SVGAGI. CDR3 amino acids: CASSYLGYDSYERYF. CDR3 in DNA: TGTGCCAGCAGTTACCTAGGGTACGACTCCTACGAGCGGTACTTC.

This clonotype has more than one count but fewer than ten. V and J are TRBV12-3 or TRBV12-4 and TRBJ2-7, with D unclear. The length of the CDR3 is 14 residues. The V end lost 3 bases, the J end lost 0 bases, and 9 bases lay between the germline ends. The CDR3 DNA follows: TGTGCCAGCAGTTTCGAGAGGATCTCCTACGAGCAGTACTTC. It encodes CASSFERISYEQYF.

The sample holds many counts of this clonotype. This chain links TRBV7-3 with TRBJ2-6; perhaps D is TRBD1 or TRBD2 (5 bases each). The CDR3 is 17 amino acids. CDR1 is SGHTA, CDR2 FQGTGA, per germline. The ends were cut back, 0 bases at V and 0 bases at J, with 9 bases in the middle. CDR3 coding DNA: TGTGCCAGCAGCTTAACTGGGGACCCCTCTGGGGCCAACGTCCTGACTTTC. Its translation is CASSLTGDPSGANVLTF.

This clonotype was observed a handful of times. The chain joins TRBV27 to TRBJ1-1; D is perhaps TRBD1 (5 bases). The germline CDR1 and CDR2 sequences are MNHEY and SMNVEV (reference sequence). The CDR3 has 14 residues. V lost 2 bases and J 1 base, leaving 8 bases between the germline ends. In nucleotides, the CDR3 is TGTGCCAGCAGTTTACGGGGGAGGAACACTGAAGCTTTCTTT. Protein sequence: CASSLRGRNTEAFF.

The chain recombines TRBV7-2 with TRBJ2-2; D not certain. The CDR3 contains 15 residues. Trimming stripped 2 bases from V and 7 bases from J, with 14 bases between. Germline CDR1 is SGHTA and CDR2 is FQGNSA. In DNA form, the CDR3 reads TGTGCCAGCAGCTTATTCGCTAGGTGGGTCGGGGAGCTGTTTTTT. This encodes CASSLFARWVGELFF. The whole variable domain, remainder taken from reference TRBV7-2 and TRBJ2-2, is GAGVSQSPSNKVTEKGKDVELRCDPISGHTALYWYRQSLGQGLEFLIYFQGNSAPDKSGLPSDRFSAERTGGSVSTLTIQRTQQEDSAVYLCASSLFARWVGELFFGEGSRLTVL.

Ten or more counts support this clonotype. The rearrangement links TRBV30 to TRBJ1-1; D is perhaps TRBD1 (5 bases). This CDR3 comprises 13 residues. Germline CDR1 is GTSNPN and CDR2 is SVGIG (reference sequence). V dropped 1 base and J dropped 6 bases, with 12 bases sitting between them. The CDR3 is CAWSGGAVAEAFF. In DNA, the CDR3 is TGTGCCTGGAGTGGAGGGGCCGTCGCTGAAGCTTTCTTT.

This clonotype was seen many times. The chain employs TRBV7-2 and TRBJ2-5, with TRBD2 matching over 9 bases. The CDR3 covers 15 residues. The germline CDR1 and CDR2 sequences are SGHTA and FQGNSA. J gave up 4 bases and V 2 bases, and 5 bases lay outside the gene matches. CDR3 nucleotide sequence: TGTGCCAGCAGCTTACAAGCGGGAGGAGGAGAGACCCAGTACTTC. It is translated as CASSLQAGGGETQYF.

This clonotype was counted at least ten times. The genes are TRBV5-1 and TRBJ2-7; D is uncertain. The CDR3 loop spans 11 amino acids. From germline, CDR1 is SGHRS and CDR2 YFSETQ. Trimming stripped 4 bases from V and 5 bases from J, with 7 bases between. CDR3 residues: CASSHYNEQYF. The CDR3 bases are TGCGCCAGCAGCCACTATAACGAGCAGTACTTC.

This sequence joins TRBV10-3 and TRBJ2-7; 13 bases are shared with TRBD2. CDR1 is ENHRY and CDR2 is SYGVKD in the germline V gene. The CDR3 is 14 residues long. V lost 5 bases to trimming and J lost 4 bases; unmatched junction nucleotides: 2. The CDR3 sequence is CAISRTSGSYEQYF. In DNA form, the CDR3 reads TGTGCCATCAGTAGGACTAGCGGGAGTTACGAGCAGTACTTC.

This clonotype occurred many times. The chain joins TRBV27 to TRBJ2-2; no clear D gene. The CDR3 spans 13 residues. Trimming cost V 5 bases and J 5 bases, with 9 bases left between them. In germline, CDR1 is MNHEY, CDR2 SMNVEV (reference sequence). CDR3 amino acids: CASSSQETGELFF. DNA for the CDR3: TGTGCCAGCAGTAGCCAGGAAACCGGGGAGCTGTTTTTT.